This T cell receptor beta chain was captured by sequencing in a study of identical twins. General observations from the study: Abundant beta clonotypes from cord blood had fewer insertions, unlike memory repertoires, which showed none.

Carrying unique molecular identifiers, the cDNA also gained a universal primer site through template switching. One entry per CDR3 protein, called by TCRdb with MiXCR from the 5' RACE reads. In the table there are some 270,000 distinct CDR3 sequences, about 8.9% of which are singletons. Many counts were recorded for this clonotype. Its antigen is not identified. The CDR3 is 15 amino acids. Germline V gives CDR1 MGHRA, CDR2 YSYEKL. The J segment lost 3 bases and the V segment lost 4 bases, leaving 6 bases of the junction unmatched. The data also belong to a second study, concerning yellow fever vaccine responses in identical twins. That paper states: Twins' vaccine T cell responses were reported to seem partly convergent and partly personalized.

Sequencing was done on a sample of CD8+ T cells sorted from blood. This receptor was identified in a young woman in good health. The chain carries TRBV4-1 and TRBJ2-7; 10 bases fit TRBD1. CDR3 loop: CASSPGTGAIYEQYF. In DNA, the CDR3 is TGCGCCAGCAGCCCAGGGACAGGGGCGATCTACGAGCAGTACTTC.